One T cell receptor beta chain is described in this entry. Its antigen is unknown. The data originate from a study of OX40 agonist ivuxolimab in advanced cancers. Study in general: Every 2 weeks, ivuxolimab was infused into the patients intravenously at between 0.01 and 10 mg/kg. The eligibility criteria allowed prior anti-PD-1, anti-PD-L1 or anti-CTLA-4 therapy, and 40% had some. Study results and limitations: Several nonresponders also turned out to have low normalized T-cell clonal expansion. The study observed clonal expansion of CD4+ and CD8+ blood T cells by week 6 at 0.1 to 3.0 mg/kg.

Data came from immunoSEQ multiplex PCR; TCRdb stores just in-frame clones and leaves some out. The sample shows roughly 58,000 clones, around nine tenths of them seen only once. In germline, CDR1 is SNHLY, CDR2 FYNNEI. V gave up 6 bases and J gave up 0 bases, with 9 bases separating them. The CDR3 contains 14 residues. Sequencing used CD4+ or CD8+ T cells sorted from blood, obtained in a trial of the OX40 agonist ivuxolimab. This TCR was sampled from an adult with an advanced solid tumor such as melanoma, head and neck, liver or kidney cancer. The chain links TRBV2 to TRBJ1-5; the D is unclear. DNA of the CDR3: TGTGCCAGCAGCCCGACATTTAGCAATCAGCCCCAGCATTTT. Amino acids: CASSPTFSNQPQHF.